This TCR beta chain came from a study of blood T cell repertoires in COVID-19. Background on the study: Some COVID-19 samples were acute and others convalescent; all came from the United States, Italy and Spain.

Which cohort a participant joined came from the clinical history participants gave. Either two negative PCRs, clearance, or symptom resolution qualified Cohort 3 donors as recovered. The CDR3 is 14 amino acids. Germline CDR1 is SGHNT and CDR2 is YYREEE (reference sequence). Trimming pared 3 bases from V and 7 bases from J, leaving 16 bases between. Only in-frame clones appear in the TCRdb table, and some are missing; sequencing was by immunoSEQ multiplex PCR. Of some 330,000 clones in the sample, 92% were seen once. This TCR was sampled from a woman aged 25 to 39 who had recovered from COVID-19. The specimen sequenced was PBMCs or T cells enriched from blood (not recorded which). V usage is TRBV5-4 and J usage is TRBJ1-2; a possible D gene is TRBD1 (6 bases). The CDR3 DNA is TGTGCCAGCAGCTCACAACAGGGTATCGGTGGCTACACCTTC. This sequence encodes CASSSQQGIGGYTF.